This TCR beta chain was captured in a study of T cells after yellow fever vaccination (dated by TCRdb to about 2019). Background on the whole study: Libraries from fractions with low cell numbers were prepared with the SMART-Seq v4 Ultra Low Input RNA kit. Blood was collected at multiple timepoints before and after primary and secondary immunization, and bulk PBMC replicates and cell subsets were isolated. Two healthy male donors, one aged 18 to 30 and one aged 30 to 40 years, made up the cohort. To follow T-cell clones before and after both primary and booster YFV17D yellow fever vaccination, bulk TCR alpha and beta repertoires underwent longitudinal sequencing.

What the research found in general, with its limitations: A small share of clonotypes was detected in both CD4 and CD8 compartments, with the overlap likely arising from convergent recombination. The study included only two donors, which limits how far the findings can be generalized. Most clones expanded after primary vaccination were re-detected after the booster (almost 98% of CD4 and approximately 88% of CD8), suggesting broad memory maintenance. Compared with the primary T-cell response, the secondary T-cell response was weaker but faster, peaking on day 5 rather than day 15. FACS-sorted repertoires could contain abundant contaminating clonotypes from the bulk population, so computational filtering was required.

This clonotype was seen ten or more times. The target of this receptor is not known. No clone much larger than this one lies a single base away; base qualities are absent. The meaning of the sample's treatment or condition label: live attenuated yellow fever vaccine strain. Two biological replicates of bulk PBMCs were collected at each blood-draw timepoint. A standard Ficoll-Paque protocol was used to isolate PBMCs from peripheral blood. TriZol was used to extract RNA from bulk PBMCs, from CD4 and CD8 fractions, and from dextramer-positive and dextramer-negative fractions. Relative to germline, V is 1 base shorter and J is 4 bases shorter, with 11 bases between their ends. From a lookup of the germline V gene (reference sequence), CDR1 and CDR2 are DFQATT and SNEGSKA. Taken from cysteine to phenylalanine, the CDR3 has 14 residues. The only DNA kept is the CDR3, 42 bases in frame from the first base.

TCRdb names Illumina NovaSeq 6000 as the instrument used. TCR cDNA was synthesized by 5'RACE template switching, which introduced a universal primer site and unique molecular identifiers. cDNA synthesis was primed from both the TCR alpha and TCR beta constant segments. Two PCR steps were used to amplify libraries, with sample barcodes and sequencing adapters being added in the second step. Sequencing of libraries was performed on Illumina HiSeq 2500 (2x100 bp) or NovaSeq (2x150 bp). In the original analysis: Demultiplexing of reads and collapsing into UMI consensus sequences were performed with MIGEC, and V(D)J alignment was carried out with MiXCR. Clonotypes responding to the vaccine were identified with edgeR on replicate PBMC samples, with the criteria of FDR below 0.01 and a log2 fold change above 5 up to day 15. Each bulk clonotype received a CD4 or CD8 identity based on whether the sequenced CD4 or CD8 repertoire contained that clonotype at higher abundance. TCRdb applied fastp at Q25 and MiXCR to the public reads, then kept only in-frame beta chains. Every CDR3 protein is listed once, alongside the most common genes and DNA of its rows. Here the V and J calls rest on TCRdb's processing, not on the authors' analysis. The sample contains approximately 240,000 distinct CDR3 sequences, approximately 3.5% of them found a single time. About 20% of the sample is in the top ten clones.

The specimen comprised PBMCs, sampled 15 days after the yellow fever booster vaccination. The origin of this receptor is a man younger than 30 who received the YFV17D yellow fever vaccine. The chain couples TRBV20-1 to TRBJ1-5, with the D gene too uncertain to name. The sequence in DNA is TGCAGTGCTAGAGCCCGGGAAGGGAATCAGCCCCAGCATTTT. Translated, this is CSARAREGNQPQHF.